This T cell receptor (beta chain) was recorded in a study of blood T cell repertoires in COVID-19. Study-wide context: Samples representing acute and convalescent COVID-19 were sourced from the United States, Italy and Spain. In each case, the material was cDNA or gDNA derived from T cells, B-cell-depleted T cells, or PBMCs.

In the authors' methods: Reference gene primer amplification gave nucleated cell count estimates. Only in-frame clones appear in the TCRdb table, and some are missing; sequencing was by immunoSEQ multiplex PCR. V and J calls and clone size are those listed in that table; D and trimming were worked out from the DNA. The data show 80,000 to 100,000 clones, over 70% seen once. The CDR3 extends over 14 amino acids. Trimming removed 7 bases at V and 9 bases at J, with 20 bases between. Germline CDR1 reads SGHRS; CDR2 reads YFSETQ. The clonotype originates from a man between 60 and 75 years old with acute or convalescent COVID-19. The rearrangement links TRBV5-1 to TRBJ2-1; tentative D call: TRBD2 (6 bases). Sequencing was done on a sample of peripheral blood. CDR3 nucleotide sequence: TGCGCCAGCTCCCCTGGGGCTAGCGAGCTTGAGCAGTTCTTC. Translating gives CASSPGASELEQFF.